This TCR beta chain derives from a study of blood T cells in healthy people across ages. This clonotype was counted only a few times. The germline gives CDR1 SGHNT, CDR2 YENEEA. With 3 bases clipped from V and 0 bases from J, the junction kept 5 bases outside the gene matches. The CDR3 has 17 residues. A second PCR, run for roughly 6 to 11 cycles, used a sample-barcoded 5' primer plus a J-beta primer mix. TCRdb re-analysed the 5' RACE reads in MiXCR, keeping a single row per CDR3 protein. The profile shows roughly 730,000 distinct CDR3 sequences, 56% of them singletons. The V gene is TRBV11-3, the J gene TRBJ2-3; 11 bases fit TRBD2. The source material was blood. This receptor was taken from a middle-aged man in good health. In DNA, the CDR3 is TGTGCCAGCAGCTTGATAGCGGGAGGGCTTAGCACAGATACGCAGTATTTT. This encodes CASSLIAGGLSTDTQYF.